Given below is one T cell receptor (beta chain) in context. Its antigen is not identified. This sample was included in a study of cytomegalovirus exposure and HLA in healthy donors. Study observations and caveats: What a later analysis showed was that several of the most significant clusters appeared linked to common viral pathogens.

Amplification used 60 Vbeta primers and 13 Jbeta primers. Measured with immunoSEQ multiplex PCR; TCRdb has only the in-frame clones, and not every one. The sample contains about 200,000 clones, approximately 80% of which appear only once. V was shortened by 10 bases and J by 10 bases, with 20 bases between the two germline ends. Germline CDR1 and CDR2: ENHRY and SYGVKD. The CDR3 length is 14 residues. Source material: PBMCs. This chain uses TRBV10-3 with TRBJ1-6; D gene ambiguous. The TCR originated in a boy between 2 and 10 years old in good health and CMV-seronegative. The CDR3 DNA is TGTGCCACCCAATCGACCGGGATTGAATCACCCCTCCACTTT. This sequence encodes CATQSTGIESPLHF.